The 30 T cell receptor beta chains reported below all come from one sample, sequenced in a study of blood T cell repertoires in COVID-19. Profiled with immunoSEQ multiplex PCR; TCRdb holds only in-frame clones, not every one. Here the sample spans roughly 300,000 clones, roughly 85% being singletons. The specimen sequenced was PBMCs or T cells enriched from blood (not recorded which). The receptors come from a woman aged 35 to 49 with acute COVID-19.

V usage is TRBV11-2 and J usage is TRBJ2-7; TRBD2 is a possible D gene (6 bases). This CDR3 is 14 amino acids long. V was trimmed by 1 base and J by 4 bases, leaving 11 bases between them. Germline CDR1 is SGHAT and CDR2 is FQNNGV. This chain's CDR3 is CASSLGSGEYEQYF. The CDR3 coding sequence is TGTGCCAGCAGCTTAGGCTCGGGAGAGTACGAGCAGTACTTC.

The V call is TRBV18, the J call TRBJ1-3; 7 nucleotides match TRBD1. Germline V gene lookup returns CDR1 KGHSH and CDR2 LQKENI. The CDR3 contains 14 residues. V trimming: 5 bases; J trimming: 7 bases; junction bases outside the gene matches: 8. CDR3 nucleotides: TGTGCCAGCTCAGCCGGGACAGACTCTAACACCATATATTTT. It specifies CASSAGTDSNTIYF.

The chain joins TRBV2 to TRBJ2-2; D is ambiguous. The germline V gene encodes CDR1 SNHLY and CDR2 FYNNEI. The CDR3 is 13 amino acids. The V end was cut by 4 bases, the J end by 4 bases, with 7 bases between. Here the CDR3 reads CASSATSTGELFF. For the CDR3, the DNA is TGTGCCAGCAGTGCGACTTCCACCGGGGAGCTGTTTTTT.

The rearrangement joins TRBV6-6 to TRBJ1-3, with 10 bases identical to TRBD1. The germline V gene has CDR1 MNHNY and CDR2 SVGAGI (reference sequence). After removal of 6 bases from V and 7 bases from J, the junction contained 12 bases not matched to a gene. This CDR3 is 16 amino acids long. The CDR3, as DNA: TGTGCCAGCAGCCAAGGGGACAGGGGAGGAACGAACACCATATATTTT. Protein: CASSQGDRGGTNTIYF.

The chain joins TRBV2 to TRBJ2-1; D unresolved. Germline loops: CDR1 SNHLY, CDR2 FYNNEI. Trimming shortened V by 7 bases and J by 0 bases, and 7 bases separated the two germline ends. The CDR3 extends over 13 amino acids. The CDR3 loop reads CASTISSYNEQFF. In DNA, the CDR3 is TGTGCCAGCACGATTAGCTCCTACAATGAGCAGTTCTTC.

The genes are TRBV19 and TRBJ1-5; 7 nucleotides agree with TRBD1. The CDR3 has 14 residues. After removal of 6 bases from V and 3 bases from J, the junction contained 5 bases not matched to a gene. Germline V gives CDR1 LNHDA, CDR2 SQIVND (reference sequence). The CDR3 DNA reads TGTGCCAGTAGCGGGACAGCCTACAATCAGCCCCAGCATTTT. Its translation is CASSGTAYNQPQHF. Based on the CDR3 plus reference TRBV19 and TRBJ1-5, the full variable domain is DGGITQSPKYLFRKEGQNVTLSCEQNLNHDAMYWYRQDPGQGLRLIYYSQIVNDFQKGDIAEGYSVSREKKESFPLTVTSAQKNPTAFYLCASSGTAYNQPQHFGDGTRLSIL.

The chain is built from TRBV7-8 and TRBJ2-5, with TRBD1 matching over 7 bases. With 2 bases clipped from V and 0 bases from J, the junction kept 12 bases outside the gene matches. Germline assignment: CDR1 SGHVS and CDR2 FQNEAQ. This CDR3 has 18 amino acids. The CDR3: CASSLSWGMGTDQETQYF. The DNA for the CDR3 is TGTGCCAGCAGCTTATCTTGGGGGATGGGGACAGACCAAGAGACCCAGTACTTC.

The chain has TRBV4-1 and TRBJ1-5; no definite D call. The germline V gene encodes CDR1 MGHRA and CDR2 YSYEKL. This CDR3 is 15 amino acids long. Trimming removed 4 bases from V and 0 bases from J, with 10 bases in between. The CDR3 DNA is TGCGCCAGCAGCCCCGTGGGAGATAGCAATCAGCCCCAGCATTTT. Translated: CASSPVGDSNQPQHF.

This clone came up once. The chain carries TRBV5-4 and TRBJ1-1; no reliable D call. Looked up from germline, CDR1 is SGHNT and CDR2 is YYREEE (reference sequence). V shed 4 bases and J shed 1 base, with 8 bases lying between them. The CDR3 covers 13 residues. CDR3 nucleotides: TGTGCCAGCAGCAACGCGGGGAACACTGAAGCTTTCTTT. Translated: CASSNAGNTEAFF.

This clone showed up just once. The J gene is TRBJ1-1, the V gene TRBV6-5, with a possible D match to TRBD1 (6 bases). V gave up 8 bases and J gave up 7 bases, with 23 bases separating them. From germline, CDR1 is MNHEY and CDR2 SVGAGI. The CDR3 covers 15 residues. CDR3 in amino acids: CASQGHSGTPSEAFF. The CDR3 bases are TGTGCCAGCCAGGGCCATTCTGGGACACCAAGTGAAGCTTTCTTT.

Turning to this clone: Other DNA sequences in this specimen translate into the identical CDR3. V is TRBV12-3 or TRBV12-4 and J is TRBJ1-1; no reliable D call. Trimming cost V 3 bases and J 2 bases, with 7 bases left between them. The CDR3 has 13 residues. CDR3 DNA: TGTGCCAGCAGTTTCGCAGAAAACACTGAAGCTTTCTTT. Protein product: CASSFAENTEAFF.

V usage is TRBV12-5 and J usage is TRBJ2-1, with 10 bases matching TRBD2. This CDR3 region has 17 residues. V shed 4 bases, J shed 2 bases, and the junction held 8 bases outside the gene matches. Germline V CDR1 and CDR2: LGHNT, FRNRAP. For the CDR3, the DNA is TGTGCTAGTGGTTCTGGGCTAGCGGGGGCCACCTACAATGAGCAGTTCTTC. Residues: CASGSGLAGATYNEQFF.

The CDR3 region is CASSDSIGGTQYF. The CDR3, as DNA: TGTGCCAGCAGTGACTCAATAGGGGGGACCCAGTACTTC. The rearrangement uses TRBV6-4 and TRBJ2-5; D perhaps matches TRBD1 (6 bases). Looked up from germline, CDR1 is MRHNA and CDR2 is SNTAGT. The V end was cut by 0 bases, the J end by 7 bases, with 9 bases between. The CDR3 consists of 13 residues.

This chain joins TRBV6-5 and TRBJ1-5; D uncertain. There are 15 residues in the CDR3. The germline CDR1 and CDR2 sequences are MNHEY and SVGAGI. Trimming pared 5 bases from V and 1 base from J, leaving 12 bases between. As DNA, the CDR3 is TGTGCCAGCAGTCAGCACCGACACAGCAATCAGCCCCAGCATTTT. It encodes CASSQHRHSNQPQHF.

The chain combines TRBV28 with TRBJ1-2; D not certain. Trimming shortened V by 10 bases and J by 4 bases, and 13 bases separated the two germline ends. The CDR3 consists of 12 residues. The V gene's germline CDR1 is MDHEN and CDR2 SYDVKM. The chain's CDR3 is CATLLGPYGYTF. DNA for the CDR3: TGTGCCACCCTTTTGGGCCCCTATGGCTACACCTTC.

The rearrangement links TRBV19 to TRBJ1-1; D perhaps matches TRBD1 (5 bases). CDR3 length: 14 amino acids. The V gene lost 7 bases and the J gene lost 4 bases, with 16 bases spanning the gap. Germline V gene data show CDR1 as LNHDA and CDR2 as SQIVND (reference sequence). The CDR3 nucleotides are TGTGCCAGTACCATTACAGGATTGGTCACTGAAGCTTTCTTT. Protein sequence: CASTITGLVTEAFF.

This chain joins TRBV28 and TRBJ1-6; a possible D gene is TRBD1 (6 bases). V was trimmed by 7 bases and J by 7 bases, leaving 17 bases between them. The germline V gene has CDR1 MDHEN and CDR2 SYDVKM. CDR3 size: 15 residues. For the CDR3, the DNA is TGTGCCAGCATTCTAGGCGGGGGCTTGAATTCACCCCTCCACTTT. Encoded protein: CASILGGGLNSPLHF.

This chain connects TRBV7-9 to TRBJ1-1; 8 bases line up with TRBD1. The length of the CDR3 is 15 residues. The V gene end was trimmed by 4 bases and the J gene end by 5 bases; junction bases not matched to a gene: 9. The germline V gene encodes CDR1 SEHNR and CDR2 FQNEAQ (reference sequence). CDR3 coding DNA: TGTGCCAGCAGCTGGGCGGACAGGGTGGGGACTGAAGCTTTCTTT. This encodes CASSWADRVGTEAFF.

V and J are TRBV3-1 (or the pseudogene TRBV3-2) and TRBJ1-5, with D possibly being TRBD1 (6 bases). The CDR3 is 14 amino acids. V lost 3 bases and J lost 6, with 12 bases in between. Germline V gene data show CDR1 as LGHDT and CDR2 as YNNKEL (reference sequence). CDR3 loop: CASSQAQGIQPQHF. CDR3 in DNA: TGTGCCAGCAGCCAGGCCCAGGGGATTCAGCCCCAGCATTTT.

The V call is TRBV7-2, the J call TRBJ1-2; 7 nucleotides match TRBD1. J was trimmed by 7 bases and V by 2 bases; bases with no gene match: 10. The CDR3 sequence is 15 residues long. CDR1 is SGHTA, CDR2 FQGNSA, per germline. The CDR3 loop reads CASSLLGQPAGGYTF. For the CDR3, the DNA is TGTGCCAGCAGCTTACTGGGACAGCCCGCCGGTGGCTACACCTTC.

The J gene is TRBJ2-5, the V gene TRBV9; 13 nucleotides agree with TRBD2. The CDR3 has 17 residues. J lost 4 bases, V lost 3 bases, and 9 bases had no gene match. CDR1 is SGDLS, CDR2 YYNGEE, per germline. CDR3 amino acids: CASSGRLAGGMGETQYF. Here the CDR3 DNA reads TGTGCCAGCAGCGGGCGACTAGCGGGGGGAATGGGAGAGACCCAGTACTTC.

The V and J genes are TRBV6-4 and TRBJ1-2; 9 nucleotides line up with TRBD1. Trimming at V came to 5 bases and at J to 8 bases, leaving 6 bases not matched to a gene. The CDR3 spans 13 residues. Germline V gene sequence: CDR1 MRHNA, CDR2 SNTAGT. The CDR3 sequence: CASSPDRGYGYTF. CDR3 DNA sequence: TGTGCCAGCAGTCCAGACAGGGGGTACGGCTACACCTTC.

The chain carries TRBV5-1 and TRBJ1-5; D is unresolved. The germline CDR1 and CDR2 sequences are SGHRS and YFSETQ. Deletions cut 4 bases from V and 0 bases from J, with 20 bases between. This CDR3 has 18 amino acids. Here the CDR3 reads CASSPSGVHINSNQPQHF. CDR3 sequence (DNA): TGCGCCAGCAGCCCGAGCGGTGTACATATTAATAGCAATCAGCCCCAGCATTTT.

This clone has just one count. The chain combines TRBV5-1 with TRBJ1-4; a weak D match, TRBD1 (5 bases). The CDR3 has 15 residues. Germline V lookup: CDR1 SGHRS, CDR2 YFSETQ. Trimming took 6 bases from V and 0 from J, leaving 12 bases between them. The CDR3 nucleotides read TGCGCCAGCACGCGAGAAGGGGCAACTAATGAAAAACTGTTTTTT. It yields the protein CASTREGATNEKLFF.

The chain employs TRBV6-2 or TRBV6-3 and TRBJ1-2; D is unclear. The V end was cut by 5 bases, the J end by 4 bases, with 14 bases between. Germline loops: CDR1 MNHEY, CDR2 SVGEGT. The CDR3 consists of 14 residues. This CDR3 is CASSTQRDAYGYTF. In DNA, the CDR3 is TGTGCCAGCAGTACCCAGCGTGATGCCTATGGCTACACCTTC.

This chain links TRBV28 with TRBJ1-5; a weak D match, TRBD1 (5 bases). Germline lookup yields CDR1 MDHEN and CDR2 SYDVKM. V lost 5 bases and J 7 bases, leaving 18 bases between the germline ends. There are 15 residues in the CDR3. The CDR3 loop reads CASSGGYSTEQPQHF. The CDR3 DNA is TGTGCCAGCAGTGGGGGGTATTCTACCGAGCAGCCCCAGCATTTT.

J is TRBJ2-3 and V is TRBV29-1; D is undetermined. The CDR3 is made up of 13 amino acids. Trimming stripped 4 bases from V and 2 bases from J, with 10 bases between. Germline CDR1 SQVTM, CDR2 ANQGSEA. The CDR3 reads CSVGWLPTDTQYF. The CDR3 DNA reads TGCAGCGTTGGTTGGCTTCCCACAGATACGCAGTATTTT.

The rearrangement links TRBV19 to TRBJ1-4; 9 bases line up with TRBD1. Germline CDR1 reads LNHDA; CDR2 reads SQIVND (reference sequence). The CDR3 runs 18 residues. Trimming took 5 bases from V and 5 from J; bases not matched to a gene: 15. CDR3 sequence (DNA): TGTGCCAGTAGTCCACGGGGGATGACAGGGGGGTTCAATGAAAAACTGTTTTTT. Protein: CASSPRGMTGGFNEKLFF.

The chain joins TRBV19 to TRBJ2-7, with D possibly TRBD2 on 5 matching bases. The V end was cut by 6 bases, the J end by 0 bases, with 15 bases between. This CDR3 spans 15 amino acids. Germline CDR1 reads LNHDA; CDR2 reads SQIVND (reference sequence). CDR3 residues: CASSPDPSSSYEQYF. As DNA, the CDR3 is TGTGCCAGTAGCCCGGATCCTAGCAGCTCCTACGAGCAGTACTTC. Full variable domain (outside the CDR3, taken from reference TRBV19 and TRBJ2-7): DGGITQSPKYLFRKEGQNVTLSCEQNLNHDAMYWYRQDPGQGLRLIYYSQIVNDFQKGDIAEGYSVSREKKESFPLTVTSAQKNPTAFYLCASSPDPSSSYEQYFGPGTRLTVT.

The V gene is TRBV28, the J gene TRBJ1-4, with TRBD1 matching 7 bases. The CDR3 sequence is 14 residues long. Germline V CDR1 and CDR2: MDHEN, SYDVKM. J was trimmed by 4 bases and V by 8 bases; bases with no gene match: 7. CDR3 in DNA: TGTGCCAGCTGTCGGGACAGACTTAATGAAAAACTGTTTTTT. Translating it yields CASCRDRLNEKLFF.